This record concerns one TCR beta chain sequence. Its antigen is undetermined. The data were obtained in a study of PD-L1 blockade in urothelial cancer. Study findings and constraints: Expansion of tumor-associated blood clones at 3 weeks was greater in durable-benefit patients.

Each PCR contained spiked-in synthetic TCR analog templates. Produced via immunoSEQ multiplex PCR; TCRdb's table is partial and in-frame only. The sample lists some 53,000 clones, approximately 77% seen once, with 4% in the top ten. The time point denotes: pretreatment peripheral blood. The CDR3 runs to 13 residues. CDR1 SEHNR and CDR2 FQNEAQ come from the germline V gene (reference sequence). The V gene end was trimmed by 7 bases and the J gene end by 16 bases; junction bases not matched to a gene: 16. This rearrangement joins TRBV7-9 to TRBJ2-1; TRBD1 aligns across 7 bases. Source: PBMCs, taken around atezolizumab (anti-PD-L1) treatment. The TCR originated in a man between 65 and 85 years old with urothelial cancer. The CDR3 DNA sequence: TGTGCCAGCATCGGGAAGGCCGGGACAGCCACCTTCTTC. Its translation: CASIGKAGTATFF.